These 8 T cell receptor beta chains were sequenced from one sample in a study of blood T cell repertoires in COVID-19. Sequencing was performed with immunoSEQ multiplex PCR; in TCRdb, only in-frame clones are kept and a portion is missing. The sample has 79,000 or so clones; roughly 81% are singletons. The sequenced sample consisted of peripheral blood. These receptors were obtained from a man between 60 and 75 years old with COVID-19, enrolled during active disease.

The chain carries TRBV6-5 and TRBJ2-7; 8 bases agree with TRBD2. CDR1 is MNHEY, CDR2 SVGAGI, per germline. The CDR3 totals 13 residues. Germline trimming cut 7 bases from V and 4 bases from J; bases unmatched to any gene: 6. The chain's CDR3 is CASTTPGGYEQYF. CDR3 coding DNA: TGTGCCAGCACCACCCCGGGAGGGTACGAGCAGTACTTC.

The rearrangement uses TRBV6-1 and TRBJ2-7; TRBD1 matches at 9 bases. This CDR3 is built from 17 residues. After removal of 3 bases from V and 6 bases from J, the junction contained 15 bases not matched to a gene. CDR1 is MNHNS and CDR2 is SASEGT in the germline V gene. DNA for the CDR3: TGTGCCAGCAGTGACTTCCTCCGGGACAGGGTATCTTGCGAGCAGTACTTC. It specifies CASSDFLRDRVSCEQYF.

V usage is TRBV6-5 and J usage is TRBJ1-1; D remains unclear. CDR3 length equals 14 residues. Deletions cut 8 bases from V and 5 bases from J, with 18 bases between. Germline lookup yields CDR1 MNHEY and CDR2 SVGAGI. Written as DNA, the CDR3 is TGTGCCAGCGAGGGTCCGATCGTGGGGACTGAAGCTTTCTTT. Residues: CASEGPIVGTEAFF.

The chain couples TRBV5-4 to TRBJ2-5; 14 bases line up with TRBD2. The CDR3 loop spans 17 amino acids. After removal of 1 base from V and 5 bases from J, the junction contained 7 bases not matched to a gene. CDR1 is SGHNT and CDR2 is YYREEE in the germline V gene (reference sequence). The CDR3 DNA sequence: TGTGCCAGCAGCTTGTCTGGACTAGCGGGGGGCGGGGAGACCCAGTACTTC. Protein product: CASSLSGLAGGGETQYF.

The rearrangement joins TRBV10-3 to TRBJ1-1; D is perhaps TRBD1 (6 bases). Germline lookup yields CDR1 ENHRY and CDR2 SYGVKD. V was shortened by 8 bases and J by 1 base, with 14 bases between the two germline ends. CDR3 length equals 14 residues. The CDR3 reads CAIGTDRTNTEAFF. DNA of the CDR3: TGTGCCATCGGGACGGACAGAACGAACACTGAAGCTTTCTTT.

Only one count was recorded for this clone. The J gene is TRBJ1-1, the V gene TRBV28, with D perhaps TRBD1 (6 bases). Trimming cost V 7 bases and J 7 bases, with 25 bases left between them. This CDR3 is built from 16 residues. Germline V lookup: CDR1 MDHEN, CDR2 SYDVKM. Here the CDR3 DNA reads TGTGCCAGCAATGGGGTGGGAGGGGGTCTTAGCGGTGAAGCTTTCTTT. Protein sequence: CASNGVGGGLSGEAFF.

The CDR3 protein is CASSLTSGRRYDTQYF. The CDR3 coding sequence is TGTGCCAGCAGCCTAACTAGCGGGAGGAGGTATGATACGCAGTATTTT. This chain uses TRBV11-1 with TRBJ2-3, with 12 bases lining up with TRBD2. V was clipped by 5 bases and J by 6 bases; unmatched bases: 9. This CDR3 has 16 residues. Germline V gives CDR1 SGHAT, CDR2 FQDESV (reference sequence).

The chain uses TRBV7-6 and TRBJ2-7; D is ambiguous. The V end was cut by 5 bases, the J end by 6 bases, with 17 bases between. The CDR3 loop spans 14 amino acids. The germline CDR1 and CDR2 sequences are SGHVS and FNYEAQ. In DNA, the CDR3 is TGTGCCAGCAGCCCAAATTCCTACGCTCGCGAGCAGTACTTC. It specifies CASSPNSYAREQYF.